The sequence of this TCR beta chain was determined in a study of pediatric ulcerative colitis. Findings and caveats of the study: A couple of patients' blood samples yielded substantially fewer templates. Ulcerative colitis patients shared more blood-rectal clones than controls. Total lymphocyte DNA, not sorted subsets, was the template.

Data came from immunoSEQ multiplex PCR; TCRdb stores just in-frame clones and leaves some out. Found here are 25,000 to 35,000 clones, almost 85% of them singletons; the top ten hold 3.5% to 4.5%. Trimming at V came to 4 bases and at J to 7 bases, leaving 4 bases not matched to a gene. Germline lookup yields CDR1 MNHNS and CDR2 SASEGT. The CDR3 length is 14 residues. Concerning this clone itself: Its antigen is currently unknown.

The sequenced sample was blood. The TCR was taken from a boy younger than 18 with severe ulcerative colitis. This chain connects TRBV6-1 to TRBJ1-5, with 10 bases fitting TRBD1. CDR3 coding DNA: TGTGCCAGCAGTGGACAGGGGGCCTCCCAGCCCCAGCATTTT. Its translation is CASSGQGASQPQHF.